This T cell receptor (beta chain) comes out of a study of molecular identifiers for immune sequencing clone quantification. This clonotype was recorded many times. With 8 bases clipped from V and 4 bases from J, the junction kept 3 bases outside the gene matches. The CDR3 is 12 amino acids. TCRdb re-called the PCR reads with MiXCR, one entry per CDR3 protein. The data show 550,000 to 750,000 distinct CDR3 sequences, just under 20% seen once. The chain joins TRBV12-3 or TRBV12-4 to TRBJ1-2; TRBD1 matches at 8 bases. This TCR came from a human donor in good health. Some libraries in this study had Jurkat cell RNA spiked in. Sequencing was done on a sample of naive CD8+ T cells from blood, with Jurkat cell RNA spiked in. Subset: FACS-sorted CD8+CD4-CCR7+CD45RA+ naive T cells. In nucleotides, the CDR3 is TGTGCCAGCGGGACAGGCGCCTATGGCTACACCTTC. Encoded protein: CASGTGAYGYTF.